The rows below give T cell receptor beta chains drawn from one sample of a study of identical twins. TCRdb used MiXCR to reprocess the 5' RACE reads, holding one entry per CDR3 protein. Of some 500,000 distinct CDR3 sequences in the sample, roughly a fifth were seen once. These data were likewise used in another study, on T cells expressing NK-cell markers.

The sequencing sample was made of CD4+ T cells sorted from blood. These receptor sequences come from a woman aged 18-29 years in good health. Each CDR3 is given with its conserved first and last residue. Fields, in order: V gene, D gene, clone size, J gene, CDR3 DNA, CDR3 protein. A D gene is named only where the DNA matches it firmly. For some rows the clone size is stated as once, few or many, or as a class when expanded; others skip it.

V: TRBV7-2; D: TRBD2; size: few; J: TRBJ2-7; DNA: TGTGCCAGCAGCTTAGGGGGCGGGAGCCCCCCACAGCAGTACTTC; CDR3: CASSLGGGSPPQQYF
V: TRBV7-8; D: NA; size: NA; J: TRBJ1-1; DNA: TGTGCCAGCAGCCCCGAGGGGGTTATGGCTTTCTTT; CDR3: CASSPEGVMAFF
V: TRBV7-2; D: TRBD2; size: few; J: TRBJ2-6; DNA: TGTGCCAGCAGCTTACTTTCAGCGGGAGCAGGGGCCAACGTCCTGACTTTC; CDR3: CASSLLSAGAGANVLTF
V: TRBV20-1; D: NA; size: many; J: TRBJ2-7; DNA: TGCAGTGCTATGCGGGACGATGCCTACGAGCAGTACTTC; CDR3: CSAMRDDAYEQYF
V: TRBV25-1; D: NA; size: NA; J: TRBJ2-5; DNA: TGTGCCAGCAGTGAACAGACAGCTAAAGAGACCCAGTACTTC; CDR3: CASSEQTAKETQYF
V: TRBV10-1; D: TRBD2; size: few; J: TRBJ2-1; DNA: TGCGCCAGCAGCGGGGGGTACAATGAGCAGTTCTTC; CDR3: CASSGGYNEQFF
V: TRBV20-1; D: NA; size: NA; J: TRBJ1-6; DNA: TGCAGTGCTAGAGAATTGAGCTCCTATAATTCACCCCTCCACTTT; CDR3: CSARELSSYNSPLHF
V: TRBV20-1; D: TRBD1; size: few; J: TRBJ2-4; DNA: TGCAGTGCTGGAGGACAGGCGGCGTGGGTCATTCAGTACTTC; CDR3: CSAGGQAAWVIQYF
V: TRBV10-3; D: NA; size: NA; J: TRBJ1-5; DNA: TGTGCCATCAGCCGCTCGGGATCGGATCAGCCCCAGCATTTT; CDR3: CAISRSGSDQPQHF
V: TRBV20-1; D: TRBD2; size: few; J: TRBJ2-7; DNA: TGCAGTGCTAGAGTCGATAGCGGGGCCACTTACGAGCAGTACTTC; CDR3: CSARVDSGATYEQYF
V: TRBV30; D: TRBD1; size: NA; J: TRBJ2-2; DNA: TGTGCCTGGAGTAGGACAGACAGGGGCGGGGAGCTGTTTTTT; CDR3: CAWSRTDRGGELFF
V: TRBV6-2/TRBV6-3; D: NA; size: NA; J: TRBJ1-4; DNA: TGTGCCAGCAGGGGGTCTAAATCCCCCGCTGAAAAACTGTTTTTT; CDR3: CASRGSKSPAEKLFF
V: TRBV20-1; D: TRBD2; size: NA; J: TRBJ2-1; DNA: TGCAGTGCTAGGGCCCCCGGGACTAGCGGAAATGAGCAGTTCTTC; CDR3: CSARAPGTSGNEQFF
V: TRBV7-2; D: NA; size: NA; J: TRBJ2-1; DNA: TGTGCCAGCAGCACTAGGTCCTACAATGAGCAGTTCTTC; CDR3: CASSTRSYNEQFF
V: TRBV4-3; D: NA; size: NA; J: TRBJ1-3; DNA: TGCGCCAGCAGCCAAGAGAGGGAGACCCCCATATATTTT; CDR3: CASSQERETPIYF
V: TRBV12-3/TRBV12-4; D: TRBD2; size: NA; J: TRBJ2-1; DNA: TGTGCCAGCAAGATTAGCGGGAGCTATGAGCAGTTCTTC; CDR3: CASKISGSYEQFF
V: TRBV27; D: NA; size: many; J: TRBJ1-2; DNA: TGTGCCAGCAGTCCGACGCCGAACAGCGGATTACTGTGGGGCTACACCTTC; CDR3: CASSPTPNSGLLWGYTF
V: TRBV12-3/TRBV12-4; D: TRBD1; size: NA; J: TRBJ1-2; DNA: TGTGCCAGCACTATGACAGGGGCTGGGAGAATGGCTGGCTACACCTTC; CDR3: CASTMTGAGRMAGYTF
V: TRBV20-1; D: TRBD2; size: few; J: TRBJ2-1; DNA: TGCAGTGCCGAACTAGCGGGGGGACCACGAGGTGAGCAGTTCTTC; CDR3: CSAELAGGPRGEQFF
V: TRBV29-1; D: NA; size: NA; J: TRBJ2-1; DNA: TGCAGCGTTGGTAACCGTGGGGAGCAGTTCTTC; CDR3: CSVGNRGEQFF
V: TRBV12-3/TRBV12-4; D: NA; size: many; J: TRBJ1-1; DNA: TGTGCCAGCAGTTACTCCGGATTCACTGAAGCTTTCTTT; CDR3: CASSYSGFTEAFF
V: TRBV20-1; D: NA; size: NA; J: TRBJ1-1; DNA: TGCAGTGCTAGAGACCCCGGACGGAACACTGAAGCTTTCTTT; CDR3: CSARDPGRNTEAFF
V: TRBV12-3/TRBV12-4; D: TRBD1; size: many; J: TRBJ2-2; DNA: TGTGCCAGCAGTCTCACAGGGGTCGGGGAGCTGTTTTTT; CDR3: CASSLTGVGELFF
V: TRBV9; D: TRBD2; size: NA; J: TRBJ2-7; DNA: TGTGCCAGCAGCGTAGCGGCGGGAGGGTCTGACTACGAGCAGTACTTC; CDR3: CASSVAAGGSDYEQYF
V: TRBV2; D: TRBD2; size: NA; J: TRBJ2-7; DNA: TGTGCCAGCAGGGGTGGACTAGCGGGAGCTTGGGAGCAGTACTTC; CDR3: CASRGGLAGAWEQYF
V: TRBV2; D: TRBD2; size: NA; J: TRBJ2-1; DNA: TGTGCCAGCAGTGAAGTAGGAGCGGGGGGGTACAATGAGCAGTTCTTC; CDR3: CASSEVGAGGYNEQFF
V: TRBV12-3/TRBV12-4; D: TRBD2; size: NA; J: TRBJ2-2; DNA: TGTGCCAGCAGGGTCGGGCGGGAGGCCCTGGGGCGGGCCGGGGAGCTGTTTTTT; CDR3: CASRVGREALGRAGELFF
V: TRBV4-2; D: NA; size: few; J: TRBJ2-3; DNA: TGTGCCAGCAGCCAAAAGGGTGGCGGGGCCCTCAATACGCAGTATTTT; CDR3: CASSQKGGGALNTQYF
V: TRBV10-3; D: TRBD1; size: few; J: TRBJ1-1; DNA: TGTGCCATCAGTAAAACAGGGGGCTCGAACACTGAAGCTTTCTTT; CDR3: CAISKTGGSNTEAFF
V: TRBV7-9; D: NA; size: few; J: TRBJ2-7; DNA: TGTGCCAGCAGCTTAGATGCGCGGCTTTACGAGCAGTACTTC; CDR3: CASSLDARLYEQYF
V: TRBV20-1; D: TRBD2; size: few; J: TRBJ2-7; DNA: TGCAGTGCGCCGGGACTAGCGGGCTACGAGCAGTACTTC; CDR3: CSAPGLAGYEQYF
V: TRBV11-2; D: NA; size: NA; J: TRBJ2-2; DNA: TGTGCCAGCATGAAAGGAGGGGAAAACAGCGGGGAGCTGTTTTTT; CDR3: CASMKGGENSGELFF
V: TRBV20-1; D: NA; size: few; J: TRBJ1-1; DNA: TGCAGTGCTAGAGTTTCCAGGGCTGGCACTGAAGCTTTCTTT; CDR3: CSARVSRAGTEAFF
V: TRBV6-1; D: TRBD1; size: few; J: TRBJ1-6; DNA: TGTGCCACCTACCCAGGACAGGCCTATAATTCACCCCTCCACTTT; CDR3: CATYPGQAYNSPLHF
V: TRBV9; D: TRBD2; size: few; J: TRBJ2-1; DNA: TGTGCCAGCAGCGTCGGAGCGGGGGGTCTTACGTACAATGAGCAGTTCTTC; CDR3: CASSVGAGGLTYNEQFF
V: TRBV24-1; D: NA; size: NA; J: TRBJ1-2; DNA: TGTGCCACCAGTGATGCGCAGGGATATGGCTACACCTTC; CDR3: CATSDAQGYGYTF
V: TRBV20-1; D: NA; size: NA; J: TRBJ1-5; DNA: TGCAGTGCTACGGGGGTTACAAATCAGCCCCAGCATTTT; CDR3: CSATGVTNQPQHF
V: TRBV12-3/TRBV12-4; D: NA; size: few; J: TRBJ1-6; DNA: TGTGCCAGCTCAGGGCTCCGTTCACCCCTCCACTTT; CDR3: CASSGLRSPLHF
V: TRBV6-2/TRBV6-3; D: NA; size: NA; J: TRBJ2-2; DNA: TGTGCCAGCAGACAGGGATCCACTGGCGGGGAGCTGTTTTTT; CDR3: CASRQGSTGGELFF
V: TRBV6-5; D: TRBD1; size: many; J: TRBJ2-5; DNA: TGTGCCAGCAGTTACTTGGGACAGGGGCAAGAGACCCAGTACTTC; CDR3: CASSYLGQGQETQYF